The present entry profiles one T cell receptor beta chain with its context. Its target antigen remains unknown. There are no base qualities to consult, and no much larger clone falls within one base. The trial excluded patients who had a history of autoimmune disease or were on systemic immunosuppression. In every dose cohort, peripheral blood was drawn for TCR sequencing at baseline, cycle 4 day 1, and cycle 7 day 1. The samples were taken from a phase I, first-in-human, multicenter, open-label dose-escalation trial of ivuxolimab. Adults with locally advanced or metastatic melanoma, renal cell, hepatocellular, or head and neck squamous cell carcinoma were enrolled in the trial. Before TCR sequencing, CD4+ T cells and CD8+ T cells were sorted from peripheral blood as separate populations. For sequencing of the TCRbeta CDR3 region, genomic DNA was extracted from the sorted cells. The immunoSEQ Assay was used to sequence the TCRbeta CDR3 regions. Here the immuneACCESS table is served through TCRdb, limited to in-frame sequences with V and J called. Missing clones are a known gap in these copies; in checked studies unresolved V genes cover under half, and the rest lacks a known reason. In all, the sample holds about 100,000 clones, and about 90% of those were seen once. Roughly 5.5% of the sample belongs to the ten largest clones.

V loses 5 bases of germline sequence and J loses 4 bases, and the interval between the two ends is 15 bases. From a lookup of the germline V gene, CDR1 and CDR2 are MRHNA and SNTAGT. Taken from cysteine to phenylalanine, the CDR3 has 15 residues. The CDR3 DNA has 45 bases and is translated from base 1. This sample stems from a study of OX40 agonist ivuxolimab in advanced cancers. About the study as a whole: Ivuxolimab was an agonistic, fully human IgG2 monoclonal antibody directed against OX40 (CD134), a costimulatory receptor. Intravenous ivuxolimab was administered to patients every 2 weeks at six dose levels: 0.01, 0.1, 0.3, 1.5, 3 and 10 mg/kg. Of the approximately 50 dose-escalation patients, hepatocellular carcinoma was present in approximately 20, melanoma in about 15, renal cell carcinoma in 9 and head and neck cancer in 9. A male proportion of around 83% and a mean age of approximately 58 years, ranging from 23 to 79, were recorded for the dose-escalation cohort. Patients were allowed to have had prior anti-PD-1, anti-PD-L1 or anti-CTLA-4 therapy, and roughly 40% of the dose-escalation patients had previously received checkpoint inhibitors. Partial responses occurred in three dose-escalation patients: two with cutaneous melanoma and one with hepatocellular carcinoma. The point of sequencing TCRbeta in the periphery was to test whether ivuxolimab changed TCR sequence diversity and drove clonal T-cell expansion. The paper reports the monotherapy dose-escalation portion (N of about 50 patients) of the phase I ivuxolimab trial. The paper as a whole reports these results and caveats: In the 0.1-3.0 mg/kg groups, partial responders were among the patients with the lowest normalized peripheral clonal expansion, particularly in CD8+ T cells. At doses from 0.1 to 3.0 mg/kg, clonal expansion was seen in both CD4+ and CD8+ blood T cells between baseline and week 6. Low levels of normalized T-cell clonal expansion were also shown by some nonresponding patients. After ivuxolimab, expanded clones were on average more numerous among CD8+ T cells than among CD4+ T cells. The antigen specificity of the peripheral T cells that underwent clonal expansion was not determined.

This material consisted of CD4+ or CD8+ T cells sorted from blood, taken in a trial of the OX40 agonist ivuxolimab. Here the chain combines TRBV6-4 and TRBJ1-5; the D gene lacks a confident call. The receptor's source is an adult with an advanced solid tumor such as melanoma, head and neck, liver or kidney cancer. Here the CDR3 is given as CASSPFGWDNQPQHF. The DNA sequence follows: TGTGCCAGCAGTCCATTCGGGTGGGATAATCAGCCCCAGCATTTT.